The 30 T cell receptor beta chains given below trace back to one sample, sequenced in a study of blood T cell repertoires in COVID-19. TCRdb keeps only in-frame clones here, not all; method: immunoSEQ multiplex PCR. Of hundreds of thousands of clones listed, about 88% are singletons. The sample taken for sequencing was peripheral blood. Receptors were obtained from a human donor in a cohort sampled during active COVID-19.

This chain connects TRBV4-1 to TRBJ2-7, with 8 bases matching TRBD1. There are 15 residues in the CDR3. Germline V lookup: CDR1 MGHRA, CDR2 YSYEKL. The trim removed 6 bases at V and 3 bases at J, leaving 10 bases unmatched. CDR3 sequence: CASRPDRGGVYEQYF. As DNA, the CDR3 is TGCGCCAGCAGACCCGACAGGGGAGGAGTCTACGAGCAGTACTTC.

The chain links TRBV5-1 to TRBJ2-3, with D tentatively TRBD2 (5 bases). This CDR3 has 14 amino acids. Per the germline V gene, CDR1 is SGHRS and CDR2 is YFSETQ. V was clipped by 4 bases and J by 4 bases, with 13 bases between them. CDR3 bases: TGCGCCAGCAGCACCGGAGGCGGCGCAGATACGCAGTATTTT. Its protein product is CASSTGGGADTQYF.

The sample holds a few counts of this clone. The chain is built from TRBV4-2 and TRBJ1-2; the match to TRBD1 covers 9 bases. CDR1 and CDR2 from the germline V gene are LGHNA and YNFKEQ. After removal of 4 bases from V and 4 bases from J, the junction contained 10 bases not matched to a gene. The CDR3 runs 16 residues. The CDR3 sequence is CASSLGDRGELYGYTF. The CDR3 DNA is TGTGCCAGCAGCCTAGGTGACAGGGGGGAGCTCTATGGCTACACCTTC.

The rearrangement links TRBV6-5 to TRBJ1-3; no firm D call. The CDR3 is 16 amino acids. Trimming took off 1 base at V and 0 bases at J, with 10 bases between the two ends. Germline CDR1 reads MNHEY; CDR2 reads SVGAGI. The CDR3: CASSYFGGYSGNTIYF. Here the CDR3 DNA reads TGTGCCAGCAGTTACTTCGGCGGCTACTCTGGAAACACCATATATTTT.

This clone was seen just once. This chain joins TRBV14 and TRBJ1-1; D gene uncertain. V lost 0 bases, J lost 0 bases, and 11 bases lay in between. The CDR3 length is 16 residues. CDR1 is SGHDN and CDR2 is FVKESK in the germline V gene. DNA for the CDR3: TGTGCCAGCAGCCAAGATCGTTTCTTATTGAACACTGAAGCTTTCTTT. It is translated as CASSQDRFLLNTEAFF.

The chain carries TRBV19 and TRBJ1-6; D remains unclear. There are 15 residues in the CDR3. The germline CDR1 and CDR2 sequences are LNHDA and SQIVND (reference sequence). Trimming shortened V by 2 bases and J by 13 bases, and 18 bases separated the two germline ends. CDR3 region: CASSIKGGLAAPLHF. The CDR3 coding sequence is TGTGCCAGTAGTATAAAGGGAGGGCTTGCGGCGCCCCTCCACTTT.

The rearrangement uses TRBV14 and TRBJ1-4; the match to TRBD1 covers 7 bases. The V gene end was trimmed by 3 bases and the J gene end by 8 bases; junction bases not matched to a gene: 9. This CDR3 has 15 residues. The germline V gene has CDR1 SGHDN and CDR2 FVKESK. The CDR3 DNA reads TGTGCCAGCAGCCACCGACAGGGAGTTGGCGAAAAACTGTTTTTT. This encodes CASSHRQGVGEKLFF.

The V call is TRBV6-5, the J call TRBJ1-2; D possibly corresponds to TRBD1 (6 bases). Germline V gives CDR1 MNHEY, CDR2 SVGAGI. V was cut by 5 bases and J by 8 bases, with 18 bases left in between. The CDR3 is 14 amino acids. The CDR3 loop is CASSRSPQGSGYTF. Written as DNA, the CDR3 is TGTGCCAGCAGTCGGAGCCCACAGGGTTCAGGCTACACCTTC.

V gene TRBV9 combines with J gene TRBJ1-2; the match to TRBD1 covers 7 bases. Per germline, CDR1 SGDLS and CDR2 YYNGEE. Trimming took 2 bases from V and 4 from J; bases not matched to a gene: 5. The CDR3 covers 14 residues. CDR3 residues: CASSVTGTPYGYTF. The DNA for the CDR3 is TGTGCCAGCAGCGTGACAGGGACACCCTATGGCTACACCTTC.

V usage is TRBV29-1 and J usage is TRBJ2-3; 15 nucleotides align to TRBD2. CDR3 length equals 15 residues. The junction had 5 bases not matched to a gene; V was cut back by 7 bases and J by 3 bases. Germline V gives CDR1 SQVTM, CDR2 ANQGSEA. This CDR3 reads CSGTSGRAYTDTQYF. As DNA, the CDR3 is TGCAGCGGGACTAGCGGGAGGGCGTATACAGATACGCAGTATTTT.

The gene calls are TRBV10-3 and TRBJ2-1; D gene uncertain. Germline CDR1 is ENHRY and CDR2 is SYGVKD. V lost 0 bases to trimming and J lost 5 bases, with 2 bases between them. The CDR3 covers 12 residues. The CDR3 bases are TGTGCCATCAGTGAGTCTAACAATGAGCAGTTCTTC. This sequence encodes CAISESNNEQFF.

The chain carries TRBV15 and TRBJ2-2; 9 positions agree with TRBD2. The germline V gene encodes CDR1 LNHNV and CDR2 YYDKDF (reference sequence). CDR3 length equals 16 residues. Germline trimming cut 4 bases from V and 6 bases from J; bases unmatched to any gene: 9. The CDR3 DNA sequence: TGTGCCACCAGCACCTCCCTAGCGGGGAGATCCGGGGAGCTGTTTTTT. Translating it yields CATSTSLAGRSGELFF.

J is TRBJ1-2 and V is TRBV19; no clear D. This CDR3 has 12 amino acids. The V end lost 5 bases, the J end lost 3 bases, and 7 bases lay between the germline ends. Germline V gene sequence: CDR1 LNHDA, CDR2 SQIVND (reference sequence). DNA for the CDR3: TGTGCCAGTAGTTTCTCAGACTATGGCTACACCTTC. Encoded protein: CASSFSDYGYTF.

This chain joins TRBV28 and TRBJ1-5; 7 positions match TRBD1. Germline CDR1 MDHEN, CDR2 SYDVKM. The V segment lost 1 base and the J segment 1 base; nucleotides outside the gene matches: 4. This CDR3 has 16 residues. CDR3 region: CASSLYMGQSNQPQHF. In DNA form, the CDR3 reads TGTGCCAGCAGTTTATATATGGGACAGAGCAATCAGCCCCAGCATTTT.

The chain employs TRBV11-2 and TRBJ1-1; no clear D gene. The CDR3 loop spans 13 amino acids. Per germline, CDR1 SGHAT and CDR2 FQNNGV. V gave up 3 bases and J gave up 2 bases, with 7 bases separating them. The CDR3 DNA reads TGTGCCAGCAGCTTCGGTCGAAACACTGAAGCTTTCTTT. Its translation: CASSFGRNTEAFF. Full variable domain (remainder filled in from reference TRBV11-2 and TRBJ1-1): EAGVAQSPRYKIIEKRQSVAFWCNPISGHATLYWYQQILGQGPKLLIQFQNNGVVDDSQLPKDRFSAERLKGVDSTLKIQPAKLEDSAVYLCASSFGRNTEAFFGQGTRLTVV.

This rearrangement joins TRBV6-1 to TRBJ2-7; D possibly corresponds to TRBD2 (6 bases). CDR3 length: 14 amino acids. V lost 1 base, J lost 4 bases, and 11 bases lay in between. The germline V gene encodes CDR1 MNHNS and CDR2 SASEGT. CDR3 in amino acids: CASSEGDSLYEQYF. The CDR3 bases are TGTGCCAGCAGTGAAGGGGACTCTCTATACGAGCAGTACTTC.

This chain links TRBV2 with TRBJ1-2, with TRBD1 matching over 7 bases. Germline V gene lookup returns CDR1 SNHLY and CDR2 FYNNEI. The CDR3 length is 12 residues. The V and J ends lost 11 bases and 5 bases, in that order; junction bases with no gene match: 8. CDR3 in DNA: TGTGCCGTCCTAGACAGGGAATATGGCTACACCTTC. This gives the protein CAVLDREYGYTF.

The J gene is TRBJ2-3, the V gene TRBV25-1; 11 bases agree with TRBD2. Germline assignment: CDR1 MGHDK and CDR2 SYGVNS. V shed 11 bases and J 3 bases; nucleotides not matched to a gene: 16. This CDR3 contains 17 residues. The CDR3 loop is CAHISLGLAVLTDTQYF. In DNA, the CDR3 is TGTGCCCATATCAGTTTGGGACTAGCGGTCTTAACAGATACGCAGTATTTT.

The chain uses TRBV4-1 and TRBJ1-2; the match to TRBD1 covers 7 bases. This CDR3 is built from 15 residues. CDR1 is MGHRA, CDR2 YSYEKL, per germline. J lost 3 bases, V lost 1 base, and 5 bases had no gene match. The CDR3 is CASSQVRRGDYGYTF. The DNA for the CDR3 is TGCGCCAGCAGCCAAGTGCGCAGGGGGGACTATGGCTACACCTTC.

This clone was found once. The gene calls are TRBV5-1 and TRBJ1-2, with 7 bases lining up with TRBD1. CDR3 size: 15 residues. V shed 5 bases and J 0 bases; nucleotides not matched to a gene: 7. CDR1 is SGHRS and CDR2 is YFSETQ in the germline V gene. This CDR3 reads CASRSGTAANYGYTF. The CDR3 DNA reads as TGCGCCAGCAGATCCGGGACAGCCGCTAACTATGGCTACACCTTC.

V and J are TRBV6-5 and TRBJ2-7, with a possible D match to TRBD1 (5 bases). The ends were cut back, 0 bases at V and 8 bases at J, with 17 bases in the middle. Germline V lookup: CDR1 MNHEY, CDR2 SVGAGI. This CDR3 is 15 amino acids long. The CDR3 DNA sequence: TGTGCCAGCAGTTACTCCCGCACCGGACACCCTAAGCAGTACTTC. It translates to CASSYSRTGHPKQYF.

For the CDR3, the DNA is TGTGCCAGCAGCCAAGGCGGGCAGCACAATGAGCAGTTCTTC. Its translation is CASSQGGQHNEQFF. The chain employs TRBV4-2 and TRBJ2-1; maybe TRBD2 (5 bases). The V and J ends lost 1 base and 5 bases respectively, with 9 bases between them. The CDR3 sequence is 14 residues long. In germline, CDR1 is LGHNA, CDR2 YNFKEQ.

The chain combines TRBV5-4 with TRBJ2-7; no definite D call. The ends were cut back, 4 bases at V and 3 bases at J, with 11 bases in the middle. CDR1 is SGHNT, CDR2 YYREEE, per germline (reference sequence). This CDR3 is built from 13 residues. The CDR3 region is CASSTGGIYEQYF. The CDR3 coding sequence is TGTGCCAGCAGCACCGGCGGAATCTACGAGCAGTACTTC.

The chain joins TRBV3-1 (or the pseudogene TRBV3-2) to TRBJ1-2, with 9 bases lining up with TRBD1. This CDR3 has 14 amino acids. Germline CDR1 reads LGHDT; CDR2 reads YNNKEL (reference sequence). The ends lost 4 bases at V and 5 bases at J; junction bases unmatched: 5. CDR3 sequence: CASSRGQGFYGYTF. The CDR3 region has the DNA TGTGCCAGCAGCCGGGGACAGGGATTTTATGGCTACACCTTC.

The chain links TRBV25-1 to TRBJ2-3; TRBD2 matches at 8 bases. The CDR3 sequence is 15 residues long. Trimming cost V 6 bases and J 4 bases; bases outside gene matches: 9. The germline gives CDR1 MGHDK, CDR2 SYGVNS. CDR3 protein: CASSLTTGGADTQYF. In DNA form, the CDR3 reads TGTGCCAGCAGCCTCACGACGGGGGGGGCAGATACGCAGTATTTT.

V usage is TRBV11-2 and J usage is TRBJ2-7, with a weak D call TRBD1 (6 bases). CDR3 length: 14 residues. V was pared by 5 bases and J by 6 bases, with 17 bases between. Germline values: CDR1 SGHAT, CDR2 FQNNGV. CDR3 coding DNA: TGTGCCAGCAGCAGCCCCAGGGGTAGCTTCGAGCAGTACTTC. This encodes CASSSPRGSFEQYF.

The V and J genes are TRBV3-1 (or the pseudogene TRBV3-2) and TRBJ1-5; D is undetermined. With 4 bases removed from V and 2 bases from J, the gap between germline ends came to 9 bases. Germline V gives CDR1 LGHDT, CDR2 YNNKEL (reference sequence). This CDR3 region has 14 residues. CDR3 sequence (DNA): TGTGCCAGCAGCCTGAGAGGTGGCAATCAGCCCCAGCATTTT. It yields the protein CASSLRGGNQPQHF.

This chain uses TRBV19 with TRBJ2-1; the match to TRBD2 covers 8 bases. The ends lost 5 bases at V and 9 bases at J; junction bases unmatched: 6. Germline lookup yields CDR1 LNHDA and CDR2 SQIVND (reference sequence). The CDR3 is 13 residues long. The CDR3 DNA is TGTGCCAGTAGTCGCCGGGAGGGGGTTGAGCAGTTCTTC. Protein product: CASSRREGVEQFF.

This chain connects TRBV5-1 to TRBJ2-1; 9 bases line up with TRBD1. In germline, CDR1 is SGHRS, CDR2 YFSETQ. V lost 4 bases and J lost 8; bases outside the gene matches: 10. This CDR3 contains 15 residues. The CDR3 region is CASSLNRGRIDEQFF. CDR3 sequence (DNA): TGCGCCAGCAGCCTTAACAGGGGGCGCATCGATGAGCAGTTCTTC.

This sequence joins TRBV7-9 and TRBJ2-7; 9 nucleotides agree with TRBD2. The J call may be mistaken, given a closer DNA end match to TRBJ2-1. Germline CDR1 is SEHNR and CDR2 is FQNEAQ (reference sequence). There are 16 residues in the CDR3. CDR3 sequence reads: CATTPRAGGFGNEQFF. The CDR3 region has the DNA TGTGCCACAACCCCTAGGGCGGGAGGGTTCGGCAATGAGCAGTTCTTC.